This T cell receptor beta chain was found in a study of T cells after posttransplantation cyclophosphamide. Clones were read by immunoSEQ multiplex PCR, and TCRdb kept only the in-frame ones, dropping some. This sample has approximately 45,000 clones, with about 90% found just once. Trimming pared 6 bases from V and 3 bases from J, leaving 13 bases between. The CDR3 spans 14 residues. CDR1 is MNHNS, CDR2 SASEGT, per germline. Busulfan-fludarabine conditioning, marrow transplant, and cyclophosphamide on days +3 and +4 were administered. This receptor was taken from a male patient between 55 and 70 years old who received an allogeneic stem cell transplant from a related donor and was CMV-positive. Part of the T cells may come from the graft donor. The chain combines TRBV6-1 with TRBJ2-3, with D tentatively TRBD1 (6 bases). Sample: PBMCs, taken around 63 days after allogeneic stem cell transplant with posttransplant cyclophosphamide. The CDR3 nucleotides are TGTGCCAGCAGAGACTGGACAGAAACAGATACGCAGTATTTT. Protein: CASRDWTETDTQYF.